This note documents a single TCR beta chain sequence. This sample is drawn from a study of control samples from healthy donors and cancer patients. Sequencing used immunoSEQ multiplex PCR; TCRdb keeps in-frame clones, though not all of them. The sample has approximately 100,000 clones; around 89% are singletons. The CDR3 spans 13 residues. V was trimmed by 3 bases and J by 7 bases, leaving 12 bases between them. Looked up from germline, CDR1 is KGHSH and CDR2 is LQKENI. The chain couples TRBV18 to TRBJ1-2; possibly TRBD1 for D (5 bases). The clonotype originates from a woman aged 45-60 years in good health. Sequenced: blood. In DNA form, the CDR3 reads TGTGCCAGCTCACCGTCGGGGGAGGGTGGCTACACCTTC. Protein product: CASSPSGEGGYTF.